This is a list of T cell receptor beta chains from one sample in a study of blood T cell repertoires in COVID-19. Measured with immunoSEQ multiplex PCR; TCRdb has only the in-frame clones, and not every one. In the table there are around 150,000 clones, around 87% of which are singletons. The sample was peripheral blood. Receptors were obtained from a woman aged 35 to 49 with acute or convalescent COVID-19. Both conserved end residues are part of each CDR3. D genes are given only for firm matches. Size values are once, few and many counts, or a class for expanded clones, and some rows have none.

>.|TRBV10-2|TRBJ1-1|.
TGCGCCAGCATGACAGCACTGAACACTGAAGCTTTCTTT
CASMTALNTEAFF
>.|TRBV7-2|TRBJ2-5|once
TGTGCCAGCAGTCCGTACAGACTAGGTGGGAAAGAGACCCAGTACTTC
CASSPYRLGGKETQYF
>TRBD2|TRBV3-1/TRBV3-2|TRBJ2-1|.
TGTGCCAGCAGCCCACGACTAGCGGGAGGCGGAGAGCAGTTCTTC
CASSPRLAGGGEQFF
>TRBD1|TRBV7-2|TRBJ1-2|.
TGTGCCAGCAGCTCTGAGACAGGGAGTAACTATGGCTACACCTTC
CASSSETGSNYGYTF
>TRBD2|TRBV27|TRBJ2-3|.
TGTGCCAGCAGCCCAGGACTAGCAGGAGATACGCAGTATTTT
CASSPGLAGDTQYF
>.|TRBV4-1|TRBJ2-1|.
TGCGCCAGCAGCCACTTATTAGGGAGCTCCTACAATGAGCAGTTCTTC
CASSHLLGSSYNEQFF
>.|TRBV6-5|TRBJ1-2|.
TGTGCCAGCAGTTACTTTCTGGGGCCGAACTATGGCTACACCTTC
CASSYFLGPNYGYTF
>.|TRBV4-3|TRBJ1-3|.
TGCGCCAGCAGCCAAGATAGATCCGTCTCTGGAAACACCATATATTTT
CASSQDRSVSGNTIYF
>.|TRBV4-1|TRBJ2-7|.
TGCGCCAGCAGCCAAACTGCTACCGCCGAGCAGTACTTC
CASSQTATAEQYF
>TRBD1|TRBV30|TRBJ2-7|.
TGTGCCTGGAGCCTCAACAGGGGGCAAAACGAGCAGTACTTC
CAWSLNRGQNEQYF
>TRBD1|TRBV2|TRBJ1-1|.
TGTGCCAGCAGCGAAAGACAGGGAAATACTGAAGCTTTCTTT
CASSERQGNTEAFF
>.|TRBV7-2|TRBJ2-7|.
TGTGCCAGCAGCACCCGACAGGGAGGCTACGAGCAGTACTTC
CASSTRQGGYEQYF
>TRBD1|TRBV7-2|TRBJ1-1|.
TGTGCCAGCAGCCCAGGACAGGAAGCGAACACTGAAGCTTTCTTT
CASSPGQEANTEAFF
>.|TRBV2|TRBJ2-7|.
TGTGCCAGCAAACTCTCTACGATCTCCTACGAGCAGTACTTC
CASKLSTISYEQYF
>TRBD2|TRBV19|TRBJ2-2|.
TGTGCCAGCCGAAGGACTAGCGGGAACACCGGGGAGCTGTTTTTT
CASRRTSGNTGELFF
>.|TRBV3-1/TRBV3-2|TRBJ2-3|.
TGTGCCAGCAGCCAAGGACCTCTAGAAAACACAGATACGCAGTATTTT
CASSQGPLENTDTQYF
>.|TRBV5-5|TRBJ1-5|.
TGTGCCAGCAGCCTCCTTAATAGCAATCAGCCCCAGCATTTT
CASSLLNSNQPQHF
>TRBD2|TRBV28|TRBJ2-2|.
TGTGCCAGCAGTTTCAGCGGGGGGGCCGCCGGGGAGCTGTTTTTT
CASSFSGGAAGELFF
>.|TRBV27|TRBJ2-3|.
TGTGCCAGCAGCCCTGACTTCGATACGCAGTATTTT
CASSPDFDTQYF
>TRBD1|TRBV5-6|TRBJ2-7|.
TGTGCCAGCAGCTTTAAGACAGGGCCCCATGGTATTATAATCTACGAGCAGTACTTC
CASSFKTGPHGIIIYEQYF
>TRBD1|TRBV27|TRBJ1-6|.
TGTGCCAGCAGCGCAGGGGGCCGAGCGTATTCACCCCTCCACTTT
CASSAGGRAYSPLHF
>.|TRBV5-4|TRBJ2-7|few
TGTGCCAGCAGCCCCGGACTGGCCCACAGCTCCTACGAGCAGTACTTC
CASSPGLAHSSYEQYF
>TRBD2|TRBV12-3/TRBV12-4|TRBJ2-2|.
TGTGCCAGCAGTTTGGGGGGGACCGGGGAGCTGTTTTTT
CASSLGGTGELFF
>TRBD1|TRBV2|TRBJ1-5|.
TGTGCCAGCAGTGATGGACAGGGGCGCCTTGTCGGCCAGCATTTT
CASSDGQGRLVGQHF
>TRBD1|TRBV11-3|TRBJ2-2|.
TGTGCCAGCAGCTCGGGACAGGGAAGCACCGGGGAGCTGTTTTTT
CASSSGQGSTGELFF
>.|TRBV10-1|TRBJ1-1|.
TGCGCCAGCAGTGACCCAGCCGGGAGGGGCGGGGATTTCTTT
CASSDPAGRGGDFF
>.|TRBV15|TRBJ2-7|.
TGTGCCACCAGCAGAGCCGGGACAAGCGGCGAGCAGTACTTC
CATSRAGTSGEQYF